These 25 T cell receptor beta chains share one sample of origin, sequenced in a study of blood T cell repertoires in COVID-19. Some clones are missing from TCRdb's copy, which holds only in-frame ones; the method was immunoSEQ multiplex PCR. The sample holds about 390,000 clones, about 86% seen once. Material for sequencing was PBMCs or T cells enriched from blood (not recorded which). These receptors were taken from a woman in her fifties or sixties who had recovered from COVID-19.

This chain connects TRBV11-2 to TRBJ2-1, with D maybe TRBD2 (7 bases). CDR3 length equals 17 residues. The V end was cut by 2 bases, the J end by 6 bases, with 20 bases between. CDR1 and CDR2 (germline): SGHAT, FQNNGV. The CDR3: CASSLRRVGGPPNEQFF. In nucleotides, the CDR3 is TGTGCCAGCAGCTTAAGGAGAGTGGGGGGGCCTCCCAATGAGCAGTTCTTC.

This chain connects TRBV5-1 to TRBJ2-1; D uncertain. The germline gives CDR1 SGHRS, CDR2 YFSETQ. This CDR3 is 18 amino acids long. Between the trimmed V and J ends, which lost 0 bases and 0 bases, there was a span of 16 bases. The CDR3 DNA follows: TGCGCCAGCAGCTTGGACAGTACCCCCTCATACTCCTACAATGAGCAGTTCTTC. This codes for CASSLDSTPSYSYNEQFF.

The chain has TRBV13 and TRBJ1-2, with D perhaps matching TRBD1 (6 bases). The CDR3 runs 16 residues. Between the trimmed V and J ends, which lost 2 bases and 5 bases, there was a span of 18 bases. Germline values: CDR1 PRHDT, CDR2 FYEKMQ (reference sequence). The CDR3 DNA reads as TGTGCCAGCAGCTTATCGTATAACAGGGCGGTATATGGCTACACCTTC. Translating gives CASSLSYNRAVYGYTF. Supplemented by reference TRBV13 and TRBJ1-2, the full variable domain reads AAGVIQSPRHLIKEKRETATLKCYPIPRHDTVYWYQQGPGQDPQFLISFYEKMQSDKGSIPDRFSAQQFSDYHSELNMSSLELGDSALYFCASSLSYNRAVYGYTFGSGTRLTVV.

The rearrangement uses TRBV7-6 and TRBJ2-5; 13 bases are shared with TRBD2. CDR3 length equals 20 residues. V was clipped by 2 bases and J by 4 bases; unmatched bases: 16. Germline lookup yields CDR1 SGHVS and CDR2 FNYEAQ. CDR3 DNA: TGTGCCAGCAGCTTACCGAAGGCACTAGCGGGGGGGCGTCGGCGAGAGACCCAGTACTTC. It specifies CASSLPKALAGGRRRETQYF.

The gene calls are TRBV15 and TRBJ2-5, with TRBD1 as a possible D gene (6 bases). Germline CDR1 LNHNV, CDR2 YYDKDF (reference sequence). The CDR3 has 16 amino acids. Trimming pared 0 bases from V and 2 bases from J, leaving 13 bases between. CDR3 DNA sequence: TGTGCCACCAGCAGAGATATGGCCAGGGGTCAAGAGACCCAGTACTTC. Its protein is CATSRDMARGQETQYF.

This clone has just one count. The gene calls are TRBV28 and TRBJ1-1, with TRBD1 matching over 7 bases. The germline gives CDR1 MDHEN, CDR2 SYDVKM. The CDR3 length is 14 residues. Trimming at V came to 6 bases and at J to 4 bases, leaving 8 bases not matched to a gene. CDR3 residues: CASSSATGLTEAFF. The CDR3 region has the DNA TGTGCCAGCAGCTCCGCGACAGGGCTCACTGAAGCTTTCTTT.

This clone has a single count. The genes are TRBV19 and TRBJ2-3; D call uncertain. Germline CDR1 is LNHDA and CDR2 is SQIVND (reference sequence). The V and J ends lost 3 bases and 3 bases respectively, with 13 bases between them. The CDR3 contains 15 residues. CDR3: CASSMVGRLTDTQYF. For the CDR3, the DNA is TGTGCCAGTAGTATGGTTGGCCGTTTAACAGATACGCAGTATTTT. Based on the CDR3 plus reference TRBV19 and TRBJ2-3, the full variable domain is DGGITQSPKYLFRKEGQNVTLSCEQNLNHDAMYWYRQDPGQGLRLIYYSQIVNDFQKGDIAEGYSVSREKKESFPLTVTSAQKNPTAFYLCASSMVGRLTDTQYFGPGTRLTVL.

The V gene is TRBV5-1, the J gene TRBJ2-3; TRBD1 might be the D (6 bases). With 3 bases removed from V and 2 bases from J, the gap between germline ends came to 16 bases. Germline V lookup: CDR1 SGHRS, CDR2 YFSETQ. The CDR3 spans 16 residues. The CDR3 protein is CASSSYGTPNTDTQYF. Here the CDR3 DNA reads TGCGCCAGCAGCTCCTACGGGACACCTAACACAGATACGCAGTATTTT.

This clone was observed a few times. The chain combines TRBV27 with TRBJ2-7; 7 nucleotides align to TRBD1. Germline V gene sequence: CDR1 MNHEY, CDR2 SMNVEV (reference sequence). The V segment lost 2 bases and the J segment 3 bases; nucleotides outside the gene matches: 4. This CDR3 spans 14 amino acids. CDR3: CASSLLSGGYEQYF. Here the CDR3 DNA reads TGTGCCAGCAGTTTACTATCAGGGGGCTACGAGCAGTACTTC.

V is TRBV11-1 and J is TRBJ1-6; unclear D gene. Germline lookup yields CDR1 SGHAT and CDR2 FQDESV (reference sequence). The CDR3 totals 14 residues. Between the trimmed V and J ends, which lost 0 bases and 7 bases, there was a span of 7 bases. CDR3 bases: TGTGCCAGCAGCTTAGCCGCCGGGAATTCACCCCTCCACTTT. The encoded protein is CASSLAAGNSPLHF.

The V gene is TRBV14, the J gene TRBJ2-2; 11 positions match TRBD2. CDR1 is SGHDN and CDR2 is FVKESK in the germline V gene. This CDR3 has 19 amino acids. Unmatched junction bases numbered 11, after V lost 4 bases and J lost 1 base. The CDR3 reads CASSREASGGMVNTGELFF. CDR3 coding DNA: TGTGCCAGCAGCCGGGAGGCTAGCGGGGGGATGGTGAACACCGGGGAGCTGTTTTTT.

This clone was counted once. V gene TRBV7-9 combines with J gene TRBJ2-3; D is perhaps TRBD1 (5 bases). Per germline, CDR1 SEHNR and CDR2 FQNEAQ (reference sequence). V lost 5 bases to trimming and J lost 4 bases, with 7 bases between them. This CDR3 comprises 12 residues. The CDR3 sequence is CASSAGSDTQYF. CDR3 DNA sequence: TGTGCCAGCAGCGCAGGGTCAGATACGCAGTATTTT.

The V gene is TRBV12-5, the J gene TRBJ1-2; a possible D gene is TRBD1 (5 bases). In germline, CDR1 is LGHNT, CDR2 FRNRAP. This CDR3 spans 13 amino acids. The V end lost 1 base, the J end lost 4 bases, and 7 bases lay between the germline ends. CDR3 region: CASGLGQSYGYTF. The CDR3 DNA follows: TGTGCTAGTGGTTTGGGACAGTCCTATGGCTACACCTTC.

This clone was detected only once. The same CDR3 can be traced to other DNA sequences in this sample. The chain uses TRBV19 and TRBJ1-1; D is perhaps TRBD1 (5 bases). The germline V gene encodes CDR1 LNHDA and CDR2 SQIVND (reference sequence). This CDR3 is 13 amino acids long. V was pared by 3 bases and J by 4 bases, with 9 bases between. The DNA of the CDR3 is TGTGCCAGTAGTATCCAGGGTGGCACTGAAGCTTTCTTT. Encoded protein: CASSIQGGTEAFF.

This clone was found a few times. The CDR3 sequence is CASSPPAGVSHEQYF. CDR3 DNA: TGTGCCAGCTCACCCCCGGCCGGGGTTTCCCACGAGCAGTACTTC. V usage is TRBV18 and J usage is TRBJ2-7; D might be TRBD2 (5 bases). This CDR3 comprises 15 residues. CDR1 is KGHSH and CDR2 is LQKENI in the germline V gene. Trimming cost V 3 bases and J 5 bases, with 17 bases left between them.

The chain couples TRBV30 to TRBJ1-3; a possible D gene is TRBD1 (5 bases). V was shortened by 7 bases and J by 3 bases, with 13 bases between the two germline ends. The CDR3 covers 13 residues. The germline V gene encodes CDR1 GTSNPN and CDR2 SVGIG (reference sequence). The CDR3 DNA is TGTGCCTTTCAGGGTGAAAATGGAAACACCATATATTTT. It codes for CAFQGENGNTIYF.

Comment on this clone: Other DNA sequences of this sample code for an identical CDR3. The chain couples TRBV5-8 to TRBJ1-1; the D gene is possibly TRBD1 (5 bases). This CDR3 has 13 amino acids. The germline gives CDR1 SGHTS, CDR2 YDEGEE. Trimming left V 4 bases short and J 1 base short, with 8 bases between. For the CDR3, the DNA is TGTGCCAGCAGCCTTGACAGGAACACTGAAGCTTTCTTT. Residues: CASSLDRNTEAFF.

V gene TRBV30 combines with J gene TRBJ1-2; tentative D call: TRBD1 (5 bases). Deletions cut 0 bases from V and 7 bases from J, with 18 bases between. This CDR3 spans 15 amino acids. Germline V gene lookup returns CDR1 GTSNPN and CDR2 SVGIG (reference sequence). The CDR3 nucleotides are TGTGCCTGGAGTGTAAGTCCGCGGGGGATCTCTGGCTACACCTTC. This encodes CAWSVSPRGISGYTF.

This chain connects TRBV27 to TRBJ1-4; TRBD1 agrees at 8 bases. The CDR3 contains 18 residues. The J segment lost 0 bases and the V segment lost 6 bases, leaving 12 bases of the junction unmatched. Germline V gene data show CDR1 as MNHEY and CDR2 as SMNVEV (reference sequence). The CDR3 loop reads CASSEIRTGITTNEKLFF. In DNA, the CDR3 is TGTGCCAGCAGCGAAATAAGGACAGGGATAACAACTAATGAAAAACTGTTTTTT.

The chain recombines TRBV7-9 with TRBJ1-1; TRBD1 agrees at 7 bases. Germline values: CDR1 SEHNR, CDR2 FQNEAQ (reference sequence). V was clipped by 1 base and J by 6 bases; unmatched bases: 8. CDR3 length: 15 residues. The DNA of the CDR3 is TGTGCCAGCAGCTTAGACGACAGGGTGGGCTCTGAAGCTTTCTTT. Its protein product is CASSLDDRVGSEAFF.

V gene TRBV27 combines with J gene TRBJ2-5; no reliable D call. The CDR3 sequence is 15 residues long. The germline V gene encodes CDR1 MNHEY and CDR2 SMNVEV (reference sequence). The ends were cut back, 2 bases at V and 1 base at J, with 11 bases in the middle. The CDR3 DNA reads as TGTGCCAGCAGTTTAAAGCAACTCGGCCAAGAGACCCAGTACTTC. Protein product: CASSLKQLGQETQYF.

This chain links TRBV2 with TRBJ1-2; 7 bases line up with TRBD1. V lost 8 bases, J lost 3 bases, and 3 bases stayed unmatched. The CDR3 is 12 amino acids. Germline values: CDR1 SNHLY, CDR2 FYNNEI. For the CDR3, the DNA is TGTGCCAGCGGGGACAGAGACTATGGCTACACCTTC. Translating it yields CASGDRDYGYTF.

This clone was detected once. The V gene is TRBV2, the J gene TRBJ2-2, with D tentatively TRBD1 (5 bases). The CDR3 is 14 residues long. Trimming removed 7 bases at V and 1 base at J, with 10 bases between. The germline V gene has CDR1 SNHLY and CDR2 FYNNEI. The DNA of the CDR3 is TGTGCCAGCACGCTTGACAGGAACACCGGGGAGCTGTTTTTT. It codes for CASTLDRNTGELFF.

CDR3 coding DNA: TGCGCCAGCAGCTTGGAGGTTGGGAGCGAGACCCAGTACTTC. Its translation: CASSLEVGSETQYF. The chain links TRBV5-1 to TRBJ2-5, with D perhaps TRBD2 (5 bases). Deletions cut 0 bases from V and 5 bases from J, with 11 bases between. This CDR3 is built from 14 residues. CDR1 and CDR2 (germline): SGHRS, YFSETQ.

This clone appeared a single time. This sequence joins TRBV5-8 and TRBJ1-5, with D hard to call. The V gene's germline CDR1 is SGHTS and CDR2 YDEGEE. This CDR3 contains 15 residues. The V and J ends lost 4 bases and 0 bases respectively, with 11 bases between them. The CDR3 nucleotides are TGTGCCAGCAGCACGGGTATCTATAGCAATCAGCCCCAGCATTTT. It yields the protein CASSTGIYSNQPQHF.